The source of this T cell receptor (beta chain) is a study of T cells in Graves' hyperthyroidism and ophthalmopathy. This clonotype was recorded a few times. Germline V gene lookup returns CDR1 SEHNR and CDR2 FQNEAQ (reference sequence). This CDR3 spans 14 amino acids. With 5 bases clipped from V and 5 bases from J, the junction kept 5 bases outside the gene matches. Amplification of TCR beta CDR3 regions used RNA as the template. The TCR CDR3 was amplified in a first-round RT-PCR using the HTBI primer set. TCRdb reprocessed the multiplex PCR reads with MiXCR, giving one entry per CDR3 protein. The data contain about 660,000 distinct CDR3 sequences, over 40% of them singletons.

The rearrangement joins TRBV7-9 to TRBJ1-4, with 7 nucleotides matching TRBD1. The sample was peripheral blood or thyroid tissue (not recorded which). This TCR was recovered from an adult man with Graves' disease, either hyperthyroidism or ophthalmopathy (not recorded which). CDR3 residues: CASSLATGNEKLFF. The DNA for the CDR3 is TGTGCCAGCAGCCTCGCGACAGGGAATGAAAAACTGTTTTTT.